This T cell receptor beta chain was sequenced during a study of identifying expanded T cells in peripheral blood. Whole-study findings and limits: Two-week clone count variance significantly increased as total template count grew.

On this clone itself: No antigen is known for it. A read error may account for a junction end that differs from germline.

Germline lookup yields CDR1 SNHLY and CDR2 FYNNEI. The CDR3 length is 12 residues. Sequencing was performed with immunoSEQ multiplex PCR; in TCRdb, only in-frame clones are kept and a portion is missing. Among 130,000 or so clones, more than 75% were seen once, and the ten largest hold about 3.1%. The J gene is TRBJ1-1, the V gene TRBV2, with 9 bases that match TRBD1. The sequenced sample consisted of blood. The TCR comes from a person aged 18 to 70 in good health. CDR3 region: CASRDRGPSVGF. CDR3 bases: TGTGCCAGCAGGGACAGGGGCCCATCGGTGGGATTT.